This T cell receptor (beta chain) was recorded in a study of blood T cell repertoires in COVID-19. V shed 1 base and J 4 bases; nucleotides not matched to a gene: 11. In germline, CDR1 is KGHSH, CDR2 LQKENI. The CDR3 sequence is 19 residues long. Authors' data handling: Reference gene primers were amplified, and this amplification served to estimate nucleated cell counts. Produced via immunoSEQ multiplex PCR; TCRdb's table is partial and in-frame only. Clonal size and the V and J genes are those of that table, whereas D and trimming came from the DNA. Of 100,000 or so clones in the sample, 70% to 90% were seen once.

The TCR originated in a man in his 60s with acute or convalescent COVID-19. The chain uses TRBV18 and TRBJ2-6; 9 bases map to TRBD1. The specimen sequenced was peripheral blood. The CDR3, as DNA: TGTGCCAGCTCACCACTAAATTTACAGGGGGCCTCGGGGGCCAACGTCCTGACTTTC. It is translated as CASSPLNLQGASGANVLTF.